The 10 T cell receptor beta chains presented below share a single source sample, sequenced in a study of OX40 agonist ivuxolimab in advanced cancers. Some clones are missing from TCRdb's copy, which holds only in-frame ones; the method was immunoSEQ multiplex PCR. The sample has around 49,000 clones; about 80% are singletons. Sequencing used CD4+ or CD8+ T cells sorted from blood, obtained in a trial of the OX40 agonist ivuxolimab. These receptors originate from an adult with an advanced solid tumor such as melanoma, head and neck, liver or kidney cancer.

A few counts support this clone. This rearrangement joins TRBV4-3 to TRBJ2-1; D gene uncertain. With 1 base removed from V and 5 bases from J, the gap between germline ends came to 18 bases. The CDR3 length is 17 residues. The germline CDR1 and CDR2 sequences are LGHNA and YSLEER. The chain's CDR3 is CASSQGNLVYTHNEQFF. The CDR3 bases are TGCGCCAGCAGCCAAGGGAACCTAGTGTATACTCACAATGAGCAGTTCTTC.

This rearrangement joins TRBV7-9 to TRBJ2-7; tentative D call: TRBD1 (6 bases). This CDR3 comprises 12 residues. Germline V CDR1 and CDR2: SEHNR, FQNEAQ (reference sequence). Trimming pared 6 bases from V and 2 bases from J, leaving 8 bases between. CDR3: CASRDSTYEQYF. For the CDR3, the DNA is TGTGCCAGCAGGGACAGCACCTACGAGCAGTACTTC.

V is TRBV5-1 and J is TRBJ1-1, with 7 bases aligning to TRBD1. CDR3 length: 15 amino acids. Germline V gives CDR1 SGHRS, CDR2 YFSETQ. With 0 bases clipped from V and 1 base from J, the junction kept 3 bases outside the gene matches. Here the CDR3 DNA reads TGCGCCAGCAGCTTGGGAGGGGACAGGAACACTGAAGCTTTCTTT. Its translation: CASSLGGDRNTEAFF.

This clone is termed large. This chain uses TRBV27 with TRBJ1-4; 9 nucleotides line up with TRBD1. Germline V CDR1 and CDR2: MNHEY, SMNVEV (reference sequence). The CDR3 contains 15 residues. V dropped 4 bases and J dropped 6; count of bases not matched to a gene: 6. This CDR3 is CASSSPWTGDEKLFF. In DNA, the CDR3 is TGTGCCAGCAGTTCCCCTTGGACAGGGGATGAAAAACTGTTTTTT.

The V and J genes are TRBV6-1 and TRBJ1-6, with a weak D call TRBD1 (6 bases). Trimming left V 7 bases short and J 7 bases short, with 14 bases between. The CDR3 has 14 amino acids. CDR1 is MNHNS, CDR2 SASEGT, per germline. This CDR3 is CASNGGRGNSPLHF. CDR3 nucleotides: TGTGCCAGCAACGGAGGCAGGGGAAATTCACCCCTCCACTTT.

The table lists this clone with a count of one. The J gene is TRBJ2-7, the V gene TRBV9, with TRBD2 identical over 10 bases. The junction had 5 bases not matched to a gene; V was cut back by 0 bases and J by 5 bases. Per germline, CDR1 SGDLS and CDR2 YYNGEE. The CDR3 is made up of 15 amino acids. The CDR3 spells CASSVESGRANEQYF. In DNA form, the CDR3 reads TGTGCCAGCAGCGTAGAGAGCGGGAGGGCCAACGAGCAGTACTTC.

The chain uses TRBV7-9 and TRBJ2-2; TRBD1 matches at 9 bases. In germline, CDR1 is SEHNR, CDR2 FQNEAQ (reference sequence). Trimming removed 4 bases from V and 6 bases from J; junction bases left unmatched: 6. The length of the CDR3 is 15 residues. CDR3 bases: TGTGCCAGCAGCTATTGGACAGGGGCGGCCGGGGAGCTGTTTTTT. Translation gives CASSYWTGAAGELFF.

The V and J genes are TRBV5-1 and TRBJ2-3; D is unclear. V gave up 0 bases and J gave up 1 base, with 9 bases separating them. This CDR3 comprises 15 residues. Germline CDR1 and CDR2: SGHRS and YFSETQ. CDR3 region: CASSLGSVGTDTQYF. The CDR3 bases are TGCGCCAGCAGCTTGGGATCGGTTGGCACAGATACGCAGTATTTT.

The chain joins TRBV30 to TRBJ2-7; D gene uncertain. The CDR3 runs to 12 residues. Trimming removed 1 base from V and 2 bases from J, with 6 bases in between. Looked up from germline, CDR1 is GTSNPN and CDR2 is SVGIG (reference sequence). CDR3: CAWSELAYEQYF. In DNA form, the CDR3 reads TGTGCCTGGAGTGAGTTGGCCTACGAGCAGTACTTC.

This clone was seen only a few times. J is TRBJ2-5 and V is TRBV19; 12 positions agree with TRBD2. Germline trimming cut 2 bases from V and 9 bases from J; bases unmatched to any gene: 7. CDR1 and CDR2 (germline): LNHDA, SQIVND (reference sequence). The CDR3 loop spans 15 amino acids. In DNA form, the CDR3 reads TGTGCCAGTAGTATACTTCCTAGCGGGAGGGGGGCCCAGTACTTC. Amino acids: CASSILPSGRGAQYF.